This T cell receptor beta chain was observed in a study of Ad26.COV2.S vaccination and SARS-CoV-2 variants. Study-wide background: The vaccine Ad26.COV2.S was put into the muscle once, or twice with 56 days between.

Treatment in this sample: roughly 20 received Ad26.COV2.S at low or high dose, single or two shots; 5 received placebo; per-sample allocation not given. Sampling occurred on day 63 after the first vaccine or placebo injection. Boston provided a donor who was an adult aged 18-55 years. What was given as vaccine was an Ad26 vector encoding Wuhan-strain SARS-CoV-2 spike. General observations from the study: Vaccine recipients showed a spike-specific TCR breadth that was higher than in placebo recipients.

Method: immunoSEQ multiplex PCR; TCRdb's copy keeps in-frame clones and lacks some. The repertoire holds under 500,000 clones, with around 92% as singletons. With regard to this clone: Its antigen is as yet unknown.

This clonotype originated in a person between 18 and 65 years old who received the Ad26.COV2.S COVID-19 vaccine or a placebo. The sequencing used peripheral blood, collected in a trial of Ad26.COV2.S vaccine versus placebo.

CDR3 region: CASGLAGGPDLVVDTQYF. CDR3 nucleotides: TGTGCCAGCGGACTAGCGGGGGGGCCTGACCTAGTGGTAGATACGCAGTATTTT. The chain combines TRBV28 with TRBJ2-3; TRBD2 matches 15 bases. In germline, CDR1 is MDHEN, CDR2 SYDVKM. V trimming: 8 bases; J trimming: 5 bases; junction bases outside the gene matches: 14. The CDR3 runs to 18 residues. The full variable domain, with the rest looked up from reference TRBV28 and TRBJ2-3, is DVKVTQSSRYLVKRTGEKVFLECVQDMDHENMFWYRQDPGLGLRLIYFSYDVKMKEKGDIPEGYSVSREKKERFSLILESASTNQTSMYLCASGLAGGPDLVVDTQYFGPGTRLTVL.